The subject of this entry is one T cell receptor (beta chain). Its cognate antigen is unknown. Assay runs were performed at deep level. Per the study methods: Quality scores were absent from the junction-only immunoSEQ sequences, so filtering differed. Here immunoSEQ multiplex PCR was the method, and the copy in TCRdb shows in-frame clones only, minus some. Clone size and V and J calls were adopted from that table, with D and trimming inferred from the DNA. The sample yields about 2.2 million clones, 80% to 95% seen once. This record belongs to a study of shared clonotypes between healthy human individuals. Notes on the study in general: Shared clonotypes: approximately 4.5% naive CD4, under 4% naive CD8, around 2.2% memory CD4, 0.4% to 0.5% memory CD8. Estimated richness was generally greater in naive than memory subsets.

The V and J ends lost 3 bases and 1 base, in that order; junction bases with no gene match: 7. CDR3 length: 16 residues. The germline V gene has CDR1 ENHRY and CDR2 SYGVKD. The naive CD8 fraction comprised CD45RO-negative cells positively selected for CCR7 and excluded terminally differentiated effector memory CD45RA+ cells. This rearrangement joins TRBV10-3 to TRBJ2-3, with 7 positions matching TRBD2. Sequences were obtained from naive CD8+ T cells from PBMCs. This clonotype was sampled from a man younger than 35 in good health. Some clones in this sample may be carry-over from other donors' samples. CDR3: CAISDERGGGTDTQYF. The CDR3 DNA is TGTGCCATCAGTGACGAGCGGGGAGGGGGCACAGATACGCAGTATTTT.